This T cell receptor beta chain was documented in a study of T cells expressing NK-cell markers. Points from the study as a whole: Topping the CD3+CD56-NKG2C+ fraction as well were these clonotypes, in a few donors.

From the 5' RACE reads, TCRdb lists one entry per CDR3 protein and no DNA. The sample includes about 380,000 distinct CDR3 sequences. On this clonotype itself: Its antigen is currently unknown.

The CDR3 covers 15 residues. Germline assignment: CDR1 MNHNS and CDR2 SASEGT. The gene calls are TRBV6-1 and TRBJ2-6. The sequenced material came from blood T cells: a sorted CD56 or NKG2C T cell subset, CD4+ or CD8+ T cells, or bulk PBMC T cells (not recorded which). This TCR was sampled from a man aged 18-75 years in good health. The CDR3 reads CASSDSIAGANVLTF.